Following are 8 T cell receptor beta chains from one sample sequenced in a study of blood T cell repertoires in COVID-19. The protocol was immunoSEQ multiplex PCR, while the TCRdb copy is restricted to in-frame clones and leaves out a portion. Found here are about 97,000 clones, over 75% of them singletons; the top ten hold roughly 4.4%. Sequencing was performed on peripheral blood. The receptors come from a man in his 60s with acute or convalescent COVID-19.

This chain connects TRBV5-1 to TRBJ2-7; perhaps TRBD2 as D (5 bases). Between the trimmed V and J ends, which lost 0 bases and 0 bases, there was a span of 10 bases. Germline V gives CDR1 SGHRS, CDR2 YFSETQ. The length of the CDR3 is 15 residues. CDR3 sequence reads: CASSLVDSSSYEQYF. DNA of the CDR3: TGCGCCAGCAGCTTGGTGGACTCAAGCTCCTACGAGCAGTACTTC.

The chain has TRBV12-3 or TRBV12-4 and TRBJ2-1; 9 nucleotides line up with TRBD1. The CDR3 has 13 residues. The V and J ends lost 6 bases and 8 bases, in that order; junction bases with no gene match: 5. CDR3 coding DNA: TGTGCCAGCAGGGCCACAGGGGGCGATGAGCAGTTCTTC. It codes for CASRATGGDEQFF.

This clone showed up just a few times. The rearrangement joins TRBV5-1 to TRBJ2-1, with TRBD2 matching over 7 bases. There are 19 residues in the CDR3. With 4 bases clipped from V and 0 bases from J, the junction kept 16 bases outside the gene matches. CDR1 is SGHRS, CDR2 YFSETQ, per germline. DNA for the CDR3: TGCGCCAGCAGCCCGGGGCTAGCGGCCAACCTGATCTCCTACAATGAGCAGTTCTTC. Its protein is CASSPGLAANLISYNEQFF.

The chain links TRBV27 to TRBJ1-1; 7 positions agree with TRBD1. The CDR3 covers 15 residues. J lost 5 bases, V lost 6 bases, and 12 bases had no gene match. Per germline, CDR1 MNHEY and CDR2 SMNVEV (reference sequence). The CDR3 here is CASSLQTGSWTEAFF. CDR3 DNA sequence: TGTGCCAGCAGCCTACAGACAGGGTCGTGGACTGAAGCTTTCTTT.

V gene TRBV9 combines with J gene TRBJ2-1, with TRBD2 identical over 7 bases. The CDR3 runs 16 residues. Germline CDR1 SGDLS, CDR2 YYNGEE. With V trimmed by 3 bases and J by 2 bases, 8 bases remained unmatched. The CDR3 sequence: CASSAYGTTTYNEQFF. The DNA of the CDR3 is TGTGCCAGCAGCGCCTACGGGACTACGACCTACAATGAGCAGTTCTTC.

The chain recombines TRBV29-1 with TRBJ1-1; 7 bases align to TRBD1. CDR3 length equals 13 residues. Per germline, CDR1 SQVTM and CDR2 ANQGSEA. V was pared by 6 bases and J by 5 bases, with 9 bases of the junction left unmatched. This CDR3 reads CSVVRQGWTEAFF. CDR3 DNA: TGCAGCGTGGTCAGACAGGGTTGGACTGAAGCTTTCTTT.

This clone was detected only once. The chain recombines TRBV19 with TRBJ1-1; 9 nucleotides line up with TRBD1. J was trimmed by 7 bases and V by 5 bases; bases with no gene match: 8. The CDR3 is made up of 14 amino acids. Per germline, CDR1 LNHDA and CDR2 SQIVND (reference sequence). The CDR3 DNA sequence: TGTGCCAGTAGTCCCGGGACAGGGCAATATGAAGCTTTCTTT. It codes for CASSPGTGQYEAFF.

The chain uses TRBV15 and TRBJ2-7, with D possibly being TRBD2 (5 bases). Germline V gene lookup returns CDR1 LNHNV and CDR2 YYDKDF (reference sequence). The ends were cut back, 0 bases at V and 2 bases at J, with 11 bases in the middle. CDR3 length equals 15 residues. As DNA, the CDR3 is TGTGCCACCAGCAGAGATACGCGGGTCGCCTACGAGCAGTACTTC. Translating gives CATSRDTRVAYEQYF.